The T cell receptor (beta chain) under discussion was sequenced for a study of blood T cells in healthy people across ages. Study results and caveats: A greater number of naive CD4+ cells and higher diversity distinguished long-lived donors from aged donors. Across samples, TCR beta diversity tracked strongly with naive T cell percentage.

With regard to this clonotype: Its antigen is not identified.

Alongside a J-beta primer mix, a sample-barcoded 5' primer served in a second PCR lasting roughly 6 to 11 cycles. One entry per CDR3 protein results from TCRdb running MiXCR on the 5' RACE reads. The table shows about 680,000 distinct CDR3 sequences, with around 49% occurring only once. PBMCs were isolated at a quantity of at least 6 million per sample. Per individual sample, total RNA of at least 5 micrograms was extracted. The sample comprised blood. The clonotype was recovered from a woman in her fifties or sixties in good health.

The CDR3 loop is CASSLLLDQETQYF. The CDR3 nucleotides are TGTGCCAGCAGCCTGTTACTAGACCAAGAGACCCAGTACTTC. V gene TRBV7-9 combines with J gene TRBJ2-5; possibly TRBD2 for D (5 bases). Trimming cost V 5 bases and J 0 bases, with 10 bases left between them. This CDR3 comprises 14 residues. Germline CDR1 SEHNR, CDR2 FQNEAQ (reference sequence). Full variable domain (rest looked up from reference TRBV7-9 and TRBJ2-5): DTGVSQNPRHKITKRGQNVTFRCDPISEHNRLYWYRQTLGQGPEFLTYFQNEAQLEKSRLLSDRFSAERPKGSFSTLEIQRTEQGDSAMYLCASSLLLDQETQYFGPGTRLLVL.